This T cell receptor (beta chain) comes out of a study of CXCR3-negative and CXCR3-positive naive CD8 T cells. The CDR3 runs 13 residues. All TRB cDNA libraries came from 5' RACE performed with UMI labels. From the 5' RACE reads, TCRdb lists one entry per CDR3 protein and no DNA. Found here are 43,000 or so distinct CDR3 sequences; the top ten clones hold 1.5% to 2%. The TCR originated in a human donor in good health. Some clones in this sample may be carry-over from other donors' samples. What was sequenced was naive CXCR3- CD8+ T cells from blood. Stated subset: CD45RO-CCR7+CD27+CD95- naive CD8+ T cells lacking CXCR3 (TNR3-). The chain links TRBV12-3 or TRBV12-4 to TRBJ1-1; TCRdb picks TRBD1, but there is no DNA to check that call. The CDR3 loop reads CASSLGTVSEAFF.